The clone carrying this T cell receptor (beta chain) occurred a few times. The study ran its PCR with 60 Vbeta and 13 Jbeta primers. Using immunoSEQ multiplex PCR, the repertoire was profiled, and TCRdb retains in-frame clones only, with some absent. The table lists about 160,000 clones, around four fifths of them singletons. The source of the sample is a study of cytomegalovirus exposure and HLA in healthy donors. The CDR3 runs to 16 residues. V lost 3 bases and J lost 7, with 22 bases in between. CDR1 is MNHNS, CDR2 SASEGT, per germline. The rearrangement links TRBV6-1 to TRBJ2-7; perhaps TRBD1 as D (6 bases). The receptor comes from a woman aged 45-59 years in good health and CMV-seronegative. Material for sequencing was PBMCs. The CDR3 coding sequence is TGTGCCAGCAGTGAGGCACAGGGAACTAAGGGGGAGGAGCAGTACTTC. Amino acid sequence: CASSEAQGTKGEEQYF.